What follows are 21 T cell receptor beta chains derived from one specimen sequenced in a study of blood T cell repertoires in COVID-19. The method was immunoSEQ multiplex PCR; TCRdb's version includes in-frame clones alone and lacks a portion of them. The sample has fewer than 300,000 clones; around nine tenths are singletons. The sequenced material came from PBMCs or T cells enriched from blood (not recorded which). The receptors come from a woman aged 30 to 39 who had recovered from COVID-19.

CDR3 sequence (DNA): TGTGCCAGCAGCCGGACAGGGGGGGAAAATCAGCCCCAGCATTTT. This sequence encodes CASSRTGGENQPQHF. The chain has TRBV6-2 or TRBV6-3 and TRBJ1-5, with 10 bases that match TRBD1. CDR1 is MNHEY and CDR2 is SVGEGT in the germline V gene. This CDR3 is 15 amino acids long. Trimming at V came to 6 bases and at J to 4 bases, leaving 6 bases not matched to a gene.

The chain couples TRBV28 to TRBJ1-3; the match to TRBD1 covers 7 bases. This CDR3 comprises 15 residues. Per the germline V gene, CDR1 is MDHEN and CDR2 is SYDVKM. After removal of 2 bases from V and 2 bases from J, the junction contained 3 bases not matched to a gene. CDR3 bases: TGTGCCAGCAGTTTACCAGACAGGGCTGGAAACACCATATATTTT. It translates to CASSLPDRAGNTIYF.

The chain couples TRBV6-5 to TRBJ1-3; 7 positions agree with TRBD1. The CDR3 sequence is 13 residues long. J lost 4 bases, V lost 6 bases, and 3 bases had no gene match. Germline V gives CDR1 MNHEY, CDR2 SVGAGI. The CDR3 reads CASRAQGGNTIYF. The CDR3 DNA sequence: TGTGCCAGCAGAGCACAGGGGGGAAACACCATATATTTT.

The rearrangement links TRBV27 to TRBJ1-6, with unresolved D. The CDR3 extends over 13 amino acids. Germline loops: CDR1 MNHEY, CDR2 SMNVEV (reference sequence). V was trimmed by 6 bases and J by 7 bases, leaving 10 bases between them. DNA of the CDR3: TGTGCCAGCAGAGCGAACTCAAATTCACCCCTCCACTTT. Amino acids: CASRANSNSPLHF.

This sequence joins TRBV4-2 and TRBJ1-4; 8 nucleotides agree with TRBD1. Germline V CDR1 and CDR2: LGHNA, YNFKEQ. This CDR3 comprises 13 residues. V gave up 5 bases and J gave up 14 bases; unmatched junction bases: 10. In DNA, the CDR3 is TGTGCCAGCAGCGCGGGACAGGTTACCATCCTGTTTTTT. Its protein is CASSAGQVTILFF.

This chain connects TRBV2 to TRBJ1-2; D gene ambiguous. Per germline, CDR1 SNHLY and CDR2 FYNNEI. The V and J ends lost 7 bases and 1 base respectively, with 13 bases between them. CDR3 length: 14 residues. CDR3 in amino acids: CASNLAGLNYGYTF. The CDR3 nucleotides read TGTGCCAGCAATCTGGCAGGCCTTAACTATGGCTACACCTTC.

The V gene is TRBV5-8, the J gene TRBJ1-5; TRBD1 matches at 7 bases. Germline trimming cut 2 bases from V and 1 base from J; bases unmatched to any gene: 3. Germline V gene data show CDR1 as SGHTS and CDR2 as YDEGEE. The CDR3 spans 15 residues. CDR3 in amino acids: CASSFRTGSNQPQHF. CDR3 in DNA: TGTGCCAGCAGCTTCAGGACAGGCAGCAATCAGCCCCAGCATTTT.

V and J are TRBV19 and TRBJ1-5, with unresolved D. V was pared by 7 bases and J by 7 bases, with 14 bases between. Germline CDR1 and CDR2: LNHDA and SQIVND (reference sequence). CDR3 length: 13 amino acids. The CDR3 is CASKARFVQPQHF. The CDR3 region has the DNA TGTGCCAGTAAAGCAAGATTTGTACAGCCCCAGCATTTT.

The rearrangement uses TRBV18 and TRBJ1-5, with 9 bases aligning to TRBD1. This CDR3 is built from 16 residues. The germline CDR1 and CDR2 sequences are KGHSH and LQKENI. V lost 2 bases, J lost 5 bases, and 7 bases stayed unmatched. CDR3: CASSPGTGRIDQPQHF. The CDR3 DNA is TGTGCCAGCTCACCAGGGACAGGGCGGATCGATCAGCCCCAGCATTTT.

This rearrangement joins TRBV10-2 to TRBJ2-5; 9 bases map to TRBD1. Trimming removed 2 bases from V and 1 base from J; junction bases left unmatched: 2. The germline gives CDR1 WSHSY, CDR2 SAAADI. The CDR3 is 15 residues long. This CDR3 is CASSEGTGSQETQYF. The CDR3 bases are TGCGCCAGCAGTGAGGGGACAGGGTCCCAAGAGACCCAGTACTTC.

The V gene is TRBV3-1 (or the pseudogene TRBV3-2), the J gene TRBJ2-7, with 8 bases matching TRBD1. This CDR3 contains 14 residues. V shed 1 base, J shed 2 bases, and the junction held 1 base outside the gene matches. Looked up from germline, CDR1 is LGHDT and CDR2 is YNNKEL (reference sequence). The CDR3 nucleotides are TGTGCCAGCAGCCAAGGACAGGGGACCTACGAGCAGTACTTC. It encodes CASSQGQGTYEQYF.

The chain is built from TRBV13 and TRBJ2-3, with D perhaps TRBD1 (6 bases). The germline V and J ends were trimmed by 3 bases and 2 bases, with 9 bases remaining between them. This CDR3 contains 14 residues. In germline, CDR1 is PRHDT, CDR2 FYEKMQ (reference sequence). The CDR3 DNA sequence: TGTGCCAGCAGCTTCAGGGGCGCCACAGATACGCAGTATTTT. Translation: CASSFRGATDTQYF.

J is TRBJ2-7 and V is TRBV6-1; 8 nucleotides agree with TRBD1. This CDR3 spans 15 amino acids. Germline V gene sequence: CDR1 MNHNS, CDR2 SASEGT. V was clipped by 2 bases and J by 0 bases; unmatched bases: 3. The CDR3 reads CASSETGTGSYEQYF. The CDR3, as DNA: TGTGCCAGCAGTGAAACAGGGACAGGCTCCTACGAGCAGTACTTC.

This sequence joins TRBV30 and TRBJ2-6, with a weak D call TRBD2 (5 bases). V was shortened by 0 bases and J by 3 bases, with 9 bases between the two germline ends. Germline assignment: CDR1 GTSNPN and CDR2 SVGIG (reference sequence). The CDR3 sequence is 15 residues long. As DNA, the CDR3 is TGTGCCTGGAGTGTACGTGGAGGTGGGGCCAACGTCCTGACTTTC. Translated, it gives CAWSVRGGGANVLTF.

The chain recombines TRBV29-1 with TRBJ2-1; no firm D call. Germline lookup yields CDR1 SQVTM and CDR2 ANQGSEA. The CDR3 contains 11 residues. Trimming shortened V by 8 bases and J by 4 bases, and 9 bases separated the two germline ends. CDR3 nucleotides: TGCAGCCATTTAGTATACAATGAGCAGTTCTTC. It yields the protein CSHLVYNEQFF.

The chain uses TRBV28 and TRBJ1-5, with 8 bases fitting TRBD1. The germline CDR1 and CDR2 sequences are MDHEN and SYDVKM. This CDR3 has 15 residues. Trimming removed 2 bases from V and 7 bases from J; junction bases left unmatched: 7. The CDR3 region is CASSLGQGHYQPQHF. As DNA, the CDR3 is TGTGCCAGCAGTTTAGGACAGGGTCATTACCAGCCCCAGCATTTT.

This clone was recorded only once. The chain uses TRBV9 and TRBJ2-7; the D gene is possibly TRBD1 (5 bases). Germline-derived CDR1 and CDR2 are SGDLS and YYNGEE. V was clipped by 0 bases and J by 3 bases, with 10 bases between them. The CDR3 extends over 14 amino acids. The CDR3 nucleotides are TGTGCCAGCAGCGTAGAGGGGTTCGGCTACGAGCAGTACTTC. Translating gives CASSVEGFGYEQYF. The complete variable domain, with remaining parts taken from reference TRBV9 and TRBJ2-7, reads DSGVTQTPKHLITATGQRVTLRCSPRSGDLSVYWYQQSLDQGLQFLIQYYNGEERAKGNILERFSAQQFPDLHSELNLSSLELGDSALYFCASSVEGFGYEQYFGPGTRLTVT.

The V call is TRBV10-3, the J call TRBJ2-2; possibly TRBD2 for D (7 bases). V was shortened by 8 bases and J by 0 bases, with 10 bases between the two germline ends. Germline CDR1 and CDR2: ENHRY and SYGVKD. The CDR3 totals 14 residues. For the CDR3, the DNA is TGTGCCATCCGCGGGGGCACGAACACCGGGGAGCTGTTTTTT. This gives the protein CAIRGGTNTGELFF.

The V and J genes are TRBV6-2 or TRBV6-3 and TRBJ2-4, with unresolved D. Trimming took off 6 bases at V and 2 bases at J, with 11 bases between the two ends. Germline V gene data show CDR1 as MNHEY and CDR2 as SVGEGT. The length of the CDR3 is 14 residues. CDR3 DNA: TGTGCCAGCAGCCCCAGTAATCCCAAAAACATTCAGTACTTC. Translated, it gives CASSPSNPKNIQYF.

The rearrangement uses TRBV7-6 and TRBJ1-1; 8 nucleotides align to TRBD1. CDR3 length equals 14 residues. Germline trimming cut 4 bases from V and 5 bases from J; bases unmatched to any gene: 6. Germline V gene sequence: CDR1 SGHVS, CDR2 FNYEAQ. The CDR3 coding sequence is TGTGCCAGCAGCTCACAGGGGGTAGGGACTGAAGCTTTCTTT. Its protein product is CASSSQGVGTEAFF.

This rearrangement joins TRBV6-4 to TRBJ1-1, with D perhaps matching TRBD1 (6 bases). From germline, CDR1 is MRHNA and CDR2 SNTAGT. The CDR3 has 14 residues. The V gene lost 7 bases and the J gene lost 0 bases, with 12 bases spanning the gap. In DNA form, the CDR3 reads TGTGCCAGCAAATTGGACAGCCTGAACACTGAAGCTTTCTTT. It specifies CASKLDSLNTEAFF.